This T cell receptor (beta chain) came from a study of identical twins. MiXCR was run by TCRdb on the 5' RACE reads, yielding one entry per CDR3 protein. This table has roughly 220,000 distinct CDR3 sequences, 6.5% appearing once. Trimming stripped 5 bases from V and 5 bases from J, with 13 bases between. The CDR3 is 13 amino acids. Looked up from germline, CDR1 is SGHAT and CDR2 is FQNNGV. Only a few counts were recorded for this clonotype. This same sample was also part of a study on T cells expressing NK-cell markers.

The chain is built from TRBV11-2 and TRBJ2-7; D unresolved. This clonotype was sampled from a woman aged 18-29 years in good health. Sequencing was done on a sample of CD8+ T cells sorted from blood. The CDR3 DNA follows: TGTGCCAGCAGCCTTCGGTCGAGGCACGAGCAGTACTTC. Protein: CASSLRSRHEQYF.